The 18 T cell receptor beta chains listed next were all sequenced from one sample in a study of blood T cells in healthy people across ages. PCR was performed a second time for 7 to 11 cycles using a sample-barcoded 5' primer and a J-beta primer mix. In TCRdb, the 5' RACE reads were re-called with MiXCR into one record per CDR3 protein. The sample contains about 1.5 million distinct CDR3 sequences, roughly 43% of which appear only once. The sequencing input was blood. These receptors all stem from a woman between 18 and 29 years old in good health.

The chain carries TRBV3-1 and TRBJ2-7; 8 positions match TRBD2. The V segment lost 4 bases and the J segment 5 bases; nucleotides outside the gene matches: 7. The length of the CDR3 is 14 residues. Germline V gene data show CDR1 as LGHDT and CDR2 as YNNKEL (reference sequence). This CDR3 is CASSRRGAPNEQYF. In DNA, the CDR3 is TGTGCCAGCAGCCGGCGGGGGGCCCCAAACGAGCAGTACTTC.

The chain has TRBV4-1 and TRBJ2-5, with 7 nucleotides matching TRBD2. Germline CDR1 reads MGHRA; CDR2 reads YSYEKL. V trimming: 0 bases; J trimming: 11 bases; junction bases outside the gene matches: 9. The CDR3 runs to 14 residues. The CDR3 region is CASSQDRRKGGQYF. The CDR3, as DNA: TGCGCCAGCAGCCAAGATCGGAGAAAGGGAGGGCAGTACTTC.

This clonotype occurred a few times. V usage is TRBV7-2 and J usage is TRBJ1-1; D ambiguous. The CDR3 loop spans 13 amino acids. Germline-derived CDR1 and CDR2 are SGHTA and FQGNSA. V lost 6 bases to trimming and J lost 2 bases, with 10 bases between them. CDR3: CASSASSNTEAFF. CDR3 in DNA: TGTGCCAGCAGTGCAAGTAGTAACACTGAAGCTTTCTTT. The full variable domain, its missing parts supplied by reference TRBV7-2 and TRBJ1-1, is GAGVSQSPSNKVTEKGKDVELRCDPISGHTALYWYRQSLGQGLEFLIYFQGNSAPDKSGLPSDRFSAERTGGSVSTLTIQRTQQEDSAVYLCASSASSNTEAFFGQGTRLTVV.

V usage is TRBV5-6 and J usage is TRBJ1-2, with D possibly being TRBD1 (5 bases). Germline V gene sequence: CDR1 SGHDT, CDR2 YYEEEE. The CDR3 has 16 residues. Trimming removed 0 bases from V and 6 bases from J, with 18 bases in between. The CDR3 spells CASSLEGRVSFHGYTF. The CDR3 DNA sequence: TGTGCCAGCAGCTTGGAGGGCAGGGTATCTTTCCATGGCTACACCTTC.

The CDR3: CASSLDRVASGPRYEQYF. CDR3 sequence (DNA): TGTGCCAGCAGCCTCGACAGGGTAGCTAGCGGGCCAAGGTACGAGCAGTACTTC. The chain couples TRBV7-9 to TRBJ2-7; D possibly corresponds to TRBD2 (8 bases). The CDR3 is made up of 18 amino acids. From germline, CDR1 is SEHNR and CDR2 FQNEAQ (reference sequence). V was shortened by 5 bases and J by 4 bases, with 27 bases between the two germline ends.

J is TRBJ1-1 and V is TRBV7-9; D call uncertain. CDR3 length equals 16 residues. V was pared by 2 bases and J by 1 base, with 14 bases between. Per the germline V gene, CDR1 is SEHNR and CDR2 is FQNEAQ (reference sequence). CDR3 sequence reads: CASSLTGGIRNTEAFF. CDR3 nucleotide sequence: TGTGCCAGCAGCTTAACGGGTGGGATTCGGAACACTGAAGCTTTCTTT. Complete variable domain (other parts from reference TRBV7-9 and TRBJ1-1): DTGVSQNPRHKITKRGQNVTFRCDPISEHNRLYWYRQTLGQGPEFLTYFQNEAQLEKSRLLSDRFSAERPKGSFSTLEIQRTEQGDSAMYLCASSLTGGIRNTEAFFGQGTRLTVV.

This clonotype was observed a single time. The rearrangement joins TRBV9 to TRBJ2-5, with 8 bases that match TRBD1. This CDR3 region has 14 residues. V lost 0 bases, J lost 5 bases, and 3 bases stayed unmatched. CDR1 SGDLS and CDR2 YYNGEE come from the germline V gene. CDR3: CASSVENRGETQYF. The CDR3 region has the DNA TGTGCCAGCAGCGTAGAGAACAGGGGGGAGACCCAGTACTTC.

This clonotype came up a few times. The rearrangement links TRBV7-9 to TRBJ1-4; D unclear. CDR3 length: 18 amino acids. Trimming left V 2 bases short and J 0 bases short, with 16 bases between. CDR1 is SEHNR, CDR2 FQNEAQ, per germline (reference sequence). Here the CDR3 DNA reads TGTGCCAGCAGCTTATCCAGGAAAGCTCGGTCAACTAATGAAAAACTGTTTTTT. It translates to CASSLSRKARSTNEKLFF.

This clonotype turned up a few times. The V gene is TRBV4-3, the J gene TRBJ1-2; tentative D call: TRBD1 (5 bases). The germline V and J ends were trimmed by 0 bases and 1 base, with 15 bases remaining between them. Germline CDR1 and CDR2: LGHNA and YSLEER. The CDR3 contains 17 residues. The CDR3 DNA is TGCGCCAGCAGCCAAGATCGGGGCAGATCATTTAACTATGGCTACACCTTC. It codes for CASSQDRGRSFNYGYTF.

This chain uses TRBV27 with TRBJ2-3; TRBD2 agrees at 8 bases. V trimming: 5 bases; J trimming: 7 bases; junction bases outside the gene matches: 11. Germline CDR1 reads MNHEY; CDR2 reads SMNVEV (reference sequence). CDR3 size: 15 residues. In nucleotides, the CDR3 is TGTGCCAGCAGTCGCCTGAGGACTAGCCAGAATACGCAGTATTTT. It is translated as CASSRLRTSQNTQYF.

The rearrangement links TRBV7-2 to TRBJ2-2; D call uncertain. Trimming removed 2 bases from V and 1 base from J, with 8 bases in between. The CDR3 covers 15 residues. The germline V gene has CDR1 SGHTA and CDR2 FQGNSA. Here the CDR3 DNA reads TGTGCCAGCAGCTTATACCCTATGAACACCGGGGAGCTGTTTTTT. It is translated as CASSLYPMNTGELFF.

The chain has TRBV4-3 and TRBJ2-7; 7 nucleotides align to TRBD2. Germline V CDR1 and CDR2: LGHNA, YSLEER. This CDR3 has 14 amino acids. V gave up 4 bases and J gave up 5 bases; unmatched junction bases: 8. The CDR3 DNA reads as TGCGCCAGCAGCCCGGCTGGCGGGAGCCACGAGCAGTACTTC. The encoded protein is CASSPAGGSHEQYF.

The chain is built from TRBV12-3 or TRBV12-4 and TRBJ2-3, with 9 bases fitting TRBD2. The CDR3 has 15 amino acids. V lost 6 bases to trimming and J lost 1 base; unmatched junction nucleotides: 5. This CDR3 reads CASRTRTSGTDTQYF. The CDR3 nucleotides read TGTGCCAGCAGAACGAGGACTAGCGGCACAGATACGCAGTATTTT.

This chain links TRBV4-1 with TRBJ2-4; D not certain. The J call is in doubt because the DNA end fits TRBJ2-7 better. Germline CDR1 reads MGHRA; CDR2 reads YSYEKL. The CDR3 loop spans 13 amino acids. CDR3 DNA sequence: TGCGCCAGCAGCCAACTTGATCCCTACGAGCAGTACTTC. Translation gives CASSQLDPYEQYF.

The chain joins TRBV9 to TRBJ2-1; 8 nucleotides match TRBD2. This CDR3 comprises 16 residues. In germline, CDR1 is SGDLS, CDR2 YYNGEE. Trimming removed 3 bases from V and 9 bases from J; junction bases left unmatched: 14. In DNA form, the CDR3 reads TGTGCCAGCAGCGGGCGGGGGGTACCTTGGGGAGGTGAGCAGTTCTTC. Residues: CASSGRGVPWGGEQFF.

The chain employs TRBV7-9 and TRBJ1-3, with TRBD1 matching 7 bases. The CDR3 runs 16 residues. The V gene end was trimmed by 5 bases and the J gene end by 0 bases; junction bases not matched to a gene: 7. Looked up from germline, CDR1 is SEHNR and CDR2 is FQNEAQ (reference sequence). The CDR3 DNA reads TGTGCCAGCAGCACATCGGACAGGTCCTCTGGAAACACCATATATTTT. Protein sequence: CASSTSDRSSGNTIYF.

This clonotype was picked up many times. The rearrangement joins TRBV6-5 to TRBJ2-5; D call uncertain. Germline V lookup: CDR1 MNHEY, CDR2 SVGAGI. V lost 2 bases to trimming and J lost 5 bases, with 6 bases between them. The CDR3 has 12 amino acids. DNA of the CDR3: TGTGCCAGCAGTTACGTTGGGGAGACCCAGTACTTC. Its translation is CASSYVGETQYF.

This clonotype was seen more than once but under ten times. V is TRBV20-1 and J is TRBJ2-1, with 11 positions matching TRBD2. With V trimmed by 6 bases and J by 4 bases, 8 bases remained unmatched. Germline-derived CDR1 and CDR2 are DFQATT and SNEGSKA (reference sequence). The CDR3 runs to 15 residues. The DNA of the CDR3 is TGCAGTGCCGAAACTAGCGGGGGAGAATACAATGAGCAGTTCTTC. This codes for CSAETSGGEYNEQFF.